This T cell receptor (beta chain) was obtained from a study of technical replicates of blood from a handful of donors. CDR3 length: 14 amino acids. The V end lost 8 bases, the J end lost 4 bases, and 17 bases lay between the germline ends. Germline CDR1 and CDR2: MDHEN and SYDVKM. Data came from immunoSEQ multiplex PCR; TCRdb stores just in-frame clones and leaves some out. The sample lists about 62,000 clones, roughly 98% seen once, with approximately 0.17% in the top ten. Sequenced material: T cells isolated from PBMCs. This chain uses TRBV28 with TRBJ2-5; D is undetermined. The TCR was taken from a human donor in good health. The CDR3 sequence is CASSLSGVLETQYF. Here the CDR3 DNA reads TGTGCCAGCTCCCTCTCTGGAGTTTTAGAGACCCAGTACTTC.